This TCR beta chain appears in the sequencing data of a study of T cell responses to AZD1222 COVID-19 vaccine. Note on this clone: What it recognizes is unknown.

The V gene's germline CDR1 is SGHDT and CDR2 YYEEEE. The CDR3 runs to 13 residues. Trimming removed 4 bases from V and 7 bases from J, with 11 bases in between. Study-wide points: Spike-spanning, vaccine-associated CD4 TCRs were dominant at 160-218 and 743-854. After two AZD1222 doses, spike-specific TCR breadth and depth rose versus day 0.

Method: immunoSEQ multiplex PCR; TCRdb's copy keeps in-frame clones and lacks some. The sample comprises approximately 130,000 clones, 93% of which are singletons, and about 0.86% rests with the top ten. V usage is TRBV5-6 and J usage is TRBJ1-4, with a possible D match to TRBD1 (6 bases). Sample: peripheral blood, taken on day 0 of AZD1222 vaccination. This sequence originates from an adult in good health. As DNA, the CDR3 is TGTGCCAGCAGCCCGGAAGGGGGTGAAAAACTGTTTTTT. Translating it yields CASSPEGGEKLFF.